Following are 7 T cell receptor beta chains from one sample sequenced in a study of cytomegalovirus exposure and HLA in healthy donors. 13 Jbeta primers and 60 Vbeta primers were used for the PCR. The table came from immunoSEQ multiplex PCR; TCRdb's copy has only in-frame clones and leaves some out. The table shows 65,000 to 75,000 clones, with roughly two thirds occurring only once. The source material was PBMCs. These receptors came from a woman in her 30s in good health and CMV-seronegative.

This chain connects TRBV6-6 to TRBJ2-7; weak D call: TRBD1 (6 bases). Germline values: CDR1 MNHNY, CDR2 SVGAGI (reference sequence). Trimming removed 6 bases from V and 1 base from J, with 13 bases in between. This CDR3 spans 14 amino acids. CDR3 nucleotides: TGTGCCAGCAGCTCCGACAGGCGTTCCTACGAGCAGTACTTC. This encodes CASSSDRRSYEQYF.

CDR3 in amino acids: CASSSGQGRWSPLHF. The CDR3 bases are TGCGCCAGCAGCTCGGGACAGGGAAGATGGTCACCCCTCCACTTT. The rearrangement joins TRBV5-1 to TRBJ1-6; 9 bases are a match to TRBD1. CDR1 and CDR2 (germline): SGHRS, YFSETQ. The CDR3 has 15 residues. Losses at the gene ends were 3 bases for V and 10 bases for J; bases not matched to a gene: 8.

Remarks on this clone: The junction departs from germline at one end; a sequencing error may be responsible. The chain links TRBV7-9 to TRBJ2-5; possibly TRBD2 for D (6 bases). The DNA end is more similar to TRBJ2-7, so the J call may be wrong. CDR3 length: 14 amino acids. Germline CDR1 SEHNR, CDR2 FQNEAQ (reference sequence). CDR3 sequence: CSSSPGTAVYEQYF. The CDR3 nucleotides read TGTTCCAGCAGCCCCGGGACTGCCGTTTACGAGCAGTACTTC.

The rearrangement links TRBV4-3 to TRBJ1-3; D not certain. This CDR3 has 14 residues. Germline values: CDR1 LGHNA, CDR2 YSLEER. Trimming shortened V by 5 bases and J by 0 bases, and 8 bases separated the two germline ends. CDR3 in amino acids: CASSAGYSGNTIYF. The CDR3 DNA sequence: TGCGCCAGCAGCGCAGGCTACTCTGGAAACACCATATATTTT.

The rearrangement uses TRBV6-1 and TRBJ2-2; 10 bases map to TRBD2. The V and J ends lost 8 bases and 4 bases, in that order; junction bases with no gene match: 1. Germline V gives CDR1 MNHNS, CDR2 SASEGT. CDR3 length: 13 residues. CDR3 sequence reads: CASQRGGTGELFF. The CDR3 DNA follows: TGTGCCAGCCAGCGGGGGGGCACCGGGGAGCTGTTTTTT.

This clone occurred once. The rearrangement joins TRBV4-3 to TRBJ2-5; D is perhaps TRBD1 (6 bases). Germline V gene sequence: CDR1 LGHNA, CDR2 YSLEER. Trimming removed 3 bases from V and 6 bases from J, with 20 bases in between. The CDR3 has 16 amino acids. This chain's CDR3 is CASSHIVVQGRKTQYF. The CDR3 DNA sequence: TGCGCCAGCAGCCACATCGTGGTGCAGGGGCGAAAGACCCAGTACTTC.

J is TRBJ1-2 and V is TRBV7-9, with no clear D. V lost 3 bases to trimming and J lost 1 base, with 6 bases between them. CDR3 length equals 13 residues. Germline loops: CDR1 SEHNR, CDR2 FQNEAQ (reference sequence). For the CDR3, the DNA is TGTGCCAGCAGCTTCTTCAGTAACTATGGCTACACCTTC. This encodes CASSFFSNYGYTF.